This entry concerns a single T cell receptor beta chain. No antigen is known for it. These data originate in a study of shared clonotypes between healthy human individuals. The CDR3 consists of 15 residues. Germline loops: CDR1 LNHDA, CDR2 SQIVND (reference sequence). V lost 6 bases and J lost 1, with 13 bases in between. General study points: Memory subsets generally showed smaller estimated richness than naive subsets did. Clonotype sharing among donors likely depends on sequencing depth.

Deep-level assay runs were performed. Sequencing used immunoSEQ multiplex PCR; TCRdb keeps in-frame clones, though not all of them. Here the sample spans about 360,000 clones, around four fifths being singletons. This TCR came from a man aged 25-45 years in good health. Sequenced: memory CD4+ T cells sorted from blood. The subset denotes: CD45RA-negative fraction. This rearrangement joins TRBV19 to TRBJ1-3; D remains unclear. CDR3 residues: CASRDPGRSGNTIYF. CDR3 sequence (DNA): TGTGCCAGTAGAGATCCGGGAAGGTCTGGAAACACCATATATTTT. Full variable domain (rest looked up from reference TRBV19 and TRBJ1-3): DGGITQSPKYLFRKEGQNVTLSCEQNLNHDAMYWYRQDPGQGLRLIYYSQIVNDFQKGDIAEGYSVSREKKESFPLTVTSAQKNPTAFYLCASRDPGRSGNTIYFGEGSWLTVV.